This T cell receptor (beta chain) emerged from a study of cytomegalovirus exposure and HLA in healthy donors. The length of the CDR3 is 15 residues. V lost 5 bases and J lost 5; bases outside the gene matches: 8. Germline CDR1 is SGHAT and CDR2 is FQNNGV. Vbeta (60) and Jbeta (13) primers were used in the PCR. Sequenced by immunoSEQ multiplex PCR; TCRdb stores in-frame clones only, minus some. The sample carries roughly 63,000 clones, roughly 74% recorded once. The sequence derives from a woman aged 40 to 50 in good health and CMV-seropositive. This chain uses TRBV11-2 with TRBJ1-1; 10 bases align to TRBD1. Input material: PBMCs. As DNA, the CDR3 is TGTGCCAGCAGCACTCGGACAGGGGGGTCGACTGAAGCTTTCTTT. Translated: CASSTRTGGSTEAFF.